Listed below are T cell receptor beta chains from one sample, sequenced in a study of technical replicates of blood from several donors. Some clones are missing from TCRdb's copy, which holds only in-frame ones; the method was immunoSEQ multiplex PCR. The sample has about 62,000 clones; 87% are singletons. Sequenced material: PBMCs. The receptors were sampled from a human donor in good health. Some clones in this sample may be carry-over from other donors' samples. Each CDR3 is given with its conserved first and last residue. D genes are given only for firm matches. Only some rows state a clone size, as once, few, many or a class for expanded clones.

abundance	v_gene	d_gene	j_gene	len	CDR3aa	CDR3nt
NA	TRBV4-2	NA	TRBJ2-7	15	CASSQEAVRIYEQYF	TGTGCCAGCAGCCAAGAAGCGGTTAGGATTTACGAGCAGTACTTC
NA	TRBV7-2	TRBD2	TRBJ2-7	14	CASSPGLASVEQYF	TGTGCCAGCAGCCCCGGACTAGCGTCCGTGGAGCAGTACTTC
NA	TRBV4-1	TRBD1	TRBJ1-2	16	CASSQAGQGINYGYTF	TGCGCCAGCAGCCAGGCGGGACAGGGGATCAACTATGGCTACACCTTC
NA	TRBV12-5	TRBD2	TRBJ2-7	17	CASLRDSSSGSSYEQYF	TGTGCTAGCTTACGGGACAGCTCTAGCGGGAGTTCCTACGAGCAGTACTTC
NA	TRBV7-8	TRBD1	TRBJ1-1	15	CASSLAESRQGEAFF	TGTGCCAGCAGCTTAGCGGAATCCAGACAGGGTGAAGCTTTCTTT
NA	TRBV30	TRBD2	TRBJ2-2	13	CAWSGTSTGELFF	TGTGCCTGGAGCGGGACTAGCACCGGGGAGCTGTTTTTT
once	TRBV4-3	NA	TRBJ1-2	16	CASSQADRATSRGYTF	TGCGCCAGCAGCCAAGCCGATCGAGCAACTTCGCGTGGCTACACCTTC
NA	TRBV18	NA	TRBJ2-2	13	CASSLGQPGELFF	TGTGCCAGCTCACTCGGACAGCCCGGGGAGCTGTTTTTT
NA	TRBV30	TRBD2	TRBJ2-1	13	CAWTVQAGGQQFF	TGTGCCTGGACCGTCCAAGCGGGAGGCCAGCAGTTCTTC
NA	TRBV5-1	NA	TRBJ2-2	14	CASRSQGITGELFF	TGCGCCAGCAGAAGCCAGGGGATAACCGGGGAGCTGTTTTTT
NA	TRBV10-3	NA	TRBJ2-7	13	CAISEAVPYEQYF	TGTGCCATCAGTGAGGCGGTTCCCTACGAGCAGTACTTC
few	TRBV4-1	TRBD1	TRBJ2-2	16	CASSQTDRENTGELFF	TGCGCCAGCAGCCAGACGGACAGGGAGAACACCGGGGAGCTGTTTTTT
NA	TRBV30	TRBD2	TRBJ2-3	15	CAWKRAGGYTDTQYF	TGTGCCTGGAAGCGAGCGGGAGGGTACACAGATACGCAGTATTTT
NA	TRBV2	NA	TRBJ2-2	16	CASSSAGGLVTGELFF	TGTGCCAGCAGCTCGGCCGGGGGGCTGGTTACCGGGGAGCTGTTTTTT
NA	TRBV27	TRBD1	TRBJ1-2	14	CASSLRRQGYGYTF	TGTGCCAGCAGTTTAAGGCGACAGGGCTATGGCTACACCTTC
NA	TRBV5-1	NA	TRBJ2-3	14	CASSFSEITDTQYF	TGCGCCAGCAGCTTTAGCGAGATTACAGATACGCAGTATTTT
once	TRBV25-1	NA	TRBJ1-2	13	CASRGGGIFGYTF	TGTGCCAGCAGGGGCGGAGGTATTTTTGGCTACACCTTC
once	TRBV4-1	NA	TRBJ2-7	15	CASSRGLQNSYEQYF	TGCGCCAGCAGCCGGGGACTCCAAAACTCCTACGAGCAGTACTTC
few	TRBV7-9	NA	TRBJ1-2	13	CASSLTSNYGYTF	TGTGCCAGCAGCTTAACCAGTAACTATGGCTACACCTTC
NA	TRBV7-9	NA	TRBJ2-7	12	CASSPTGPEQYF	TGTGCCAGCAGCCCGACAGGTCCCGAGCAGTACTTC
NA	TRBV4-2	NA	TRBJ2-2	14	CASSPGTNTGELFF	TGTGCCAGCAGCCCCGGGACTAACACCGGGGAGCTGTTTTTT
NA	TRBV7-8	TRBD2	TRBJ2-1	17	CASSERIGLAGDKGQFF	TGTGCCAGCAGCGAACGAATAGGACTAGCGGGGGACAAGGGGCAGTTCTTC
once	TRBV9	NA	TRBJ1-2	11	CASSTNYGYTF	TGTGCCAGCAGCACAAACTATGGCTACACCTTC
NA	TRBV5-1	NA	TRBJ2-1	12	CASSFSGNEQFF	TGCGCCAGCAGCTTTAGCGGTAATGAGCAGTTCTTC
once	TRBV19	NA	TRBJ1-5	18	CASTPRRDYANSNQPQHF	TGTGCCAGTACCCCCCGGCGGGACTATGCCAACTCCAATCAGCCCCAGCATTTT